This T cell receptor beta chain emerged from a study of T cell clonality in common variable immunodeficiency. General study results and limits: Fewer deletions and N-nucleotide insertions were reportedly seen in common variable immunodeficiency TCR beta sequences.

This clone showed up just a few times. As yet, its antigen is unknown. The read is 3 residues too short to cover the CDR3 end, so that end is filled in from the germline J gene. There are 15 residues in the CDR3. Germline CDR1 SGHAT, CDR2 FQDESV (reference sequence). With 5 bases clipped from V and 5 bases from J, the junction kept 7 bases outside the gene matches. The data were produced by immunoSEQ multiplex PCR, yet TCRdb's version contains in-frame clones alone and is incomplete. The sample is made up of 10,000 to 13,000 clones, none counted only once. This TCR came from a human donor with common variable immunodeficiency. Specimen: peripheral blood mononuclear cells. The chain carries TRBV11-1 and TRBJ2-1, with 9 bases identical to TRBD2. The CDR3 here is CASSLLAGMDNEQFF. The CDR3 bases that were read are TGTGCCAGCAGCCTGCTAGCGGGGATGGACAATGAG.